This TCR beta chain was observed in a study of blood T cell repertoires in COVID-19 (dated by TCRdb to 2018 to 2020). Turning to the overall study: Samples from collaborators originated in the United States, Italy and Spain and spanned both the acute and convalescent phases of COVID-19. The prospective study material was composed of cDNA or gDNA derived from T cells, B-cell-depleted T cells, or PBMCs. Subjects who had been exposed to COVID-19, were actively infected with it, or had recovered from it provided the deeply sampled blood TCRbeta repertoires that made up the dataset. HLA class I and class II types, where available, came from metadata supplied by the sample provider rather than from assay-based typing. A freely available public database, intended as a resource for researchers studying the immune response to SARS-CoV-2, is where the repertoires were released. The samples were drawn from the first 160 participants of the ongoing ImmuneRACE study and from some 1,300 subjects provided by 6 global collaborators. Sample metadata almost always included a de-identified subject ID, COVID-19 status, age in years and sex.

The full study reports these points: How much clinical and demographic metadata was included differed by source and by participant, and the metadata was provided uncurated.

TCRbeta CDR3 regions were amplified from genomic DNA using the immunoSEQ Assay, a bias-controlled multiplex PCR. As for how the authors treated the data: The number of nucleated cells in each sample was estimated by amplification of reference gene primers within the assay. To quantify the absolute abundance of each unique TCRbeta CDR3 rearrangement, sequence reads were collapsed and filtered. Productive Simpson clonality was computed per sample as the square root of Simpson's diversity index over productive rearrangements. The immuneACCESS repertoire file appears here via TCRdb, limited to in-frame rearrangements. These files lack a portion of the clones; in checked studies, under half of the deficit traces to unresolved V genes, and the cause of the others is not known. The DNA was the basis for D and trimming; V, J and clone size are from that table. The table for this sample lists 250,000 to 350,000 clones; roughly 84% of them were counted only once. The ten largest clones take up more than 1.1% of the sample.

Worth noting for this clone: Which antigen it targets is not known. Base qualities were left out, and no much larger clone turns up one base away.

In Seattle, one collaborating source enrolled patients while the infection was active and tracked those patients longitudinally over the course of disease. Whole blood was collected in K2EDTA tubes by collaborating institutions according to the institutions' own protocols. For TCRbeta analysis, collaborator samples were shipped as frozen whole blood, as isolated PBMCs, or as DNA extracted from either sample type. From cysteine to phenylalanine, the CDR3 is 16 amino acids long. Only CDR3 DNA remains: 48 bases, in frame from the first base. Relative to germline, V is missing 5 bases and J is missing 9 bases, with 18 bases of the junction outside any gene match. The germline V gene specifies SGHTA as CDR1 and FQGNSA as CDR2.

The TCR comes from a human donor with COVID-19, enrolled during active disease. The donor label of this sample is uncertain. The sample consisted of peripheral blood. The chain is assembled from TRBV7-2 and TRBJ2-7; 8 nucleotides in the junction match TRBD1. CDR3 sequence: CASSAGRGTGSVGQYF. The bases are TGTGCCAGCAGCGCGGGTAGGGGGACAGGTTCCGTGGGGCAGTACTTC.